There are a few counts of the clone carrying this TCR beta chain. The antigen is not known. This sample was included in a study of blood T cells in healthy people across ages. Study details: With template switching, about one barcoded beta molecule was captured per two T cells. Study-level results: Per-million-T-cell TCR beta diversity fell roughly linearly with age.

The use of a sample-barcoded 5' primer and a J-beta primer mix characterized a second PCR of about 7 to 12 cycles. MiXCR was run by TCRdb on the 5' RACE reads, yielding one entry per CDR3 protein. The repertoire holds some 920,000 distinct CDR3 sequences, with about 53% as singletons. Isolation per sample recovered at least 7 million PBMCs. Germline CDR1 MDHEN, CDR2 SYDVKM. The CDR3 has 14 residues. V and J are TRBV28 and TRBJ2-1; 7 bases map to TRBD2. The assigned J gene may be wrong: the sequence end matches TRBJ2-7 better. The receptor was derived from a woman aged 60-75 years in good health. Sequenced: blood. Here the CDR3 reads CASSLGGTYNEQYF. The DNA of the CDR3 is TGTGCCAGCAGTTTGGGGGGGACCTACAATGAGCAGTACTTC.